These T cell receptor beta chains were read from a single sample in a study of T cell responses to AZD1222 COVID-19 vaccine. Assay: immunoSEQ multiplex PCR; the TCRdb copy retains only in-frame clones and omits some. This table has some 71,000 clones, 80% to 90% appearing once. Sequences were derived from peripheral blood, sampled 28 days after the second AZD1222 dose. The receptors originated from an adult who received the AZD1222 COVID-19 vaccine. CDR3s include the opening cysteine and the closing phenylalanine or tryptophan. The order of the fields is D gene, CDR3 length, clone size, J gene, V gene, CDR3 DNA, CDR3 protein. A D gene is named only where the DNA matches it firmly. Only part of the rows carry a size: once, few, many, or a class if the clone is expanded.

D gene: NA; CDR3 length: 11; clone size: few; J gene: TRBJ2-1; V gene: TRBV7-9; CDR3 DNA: TGTGCCAGCAGCCCCCTTCGGGAGCAGTTCTTC; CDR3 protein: CASSPLREQFF
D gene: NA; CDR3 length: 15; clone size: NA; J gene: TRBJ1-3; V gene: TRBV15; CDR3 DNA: TGTGCCACCAGCAGAGAGGAAGGGTTTGAAAACACCATATATTTT; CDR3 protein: CATSREEGFENTIYF
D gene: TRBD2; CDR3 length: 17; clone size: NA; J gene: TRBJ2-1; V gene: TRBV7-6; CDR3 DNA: TGTGCCAGCAGCCCCCCTACCGGGACTAGCGGCTACAATGAGCAGTTCTTC; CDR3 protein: CASSPPTGTSGYNEQFF
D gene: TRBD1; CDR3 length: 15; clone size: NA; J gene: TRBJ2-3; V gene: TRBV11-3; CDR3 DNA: TGTGCCAGCAGCCACGGGACAGGTGGCACAGATACGCAGTATTTT; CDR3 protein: CASSHGTGGTDTQYF
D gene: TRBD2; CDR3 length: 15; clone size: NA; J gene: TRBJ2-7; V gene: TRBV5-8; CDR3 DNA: TGTGCCAGCAGCTTTTCCGGGACTACCGACTACGAGCAGTACTTC; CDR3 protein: CASSFSGTTDYEQYF
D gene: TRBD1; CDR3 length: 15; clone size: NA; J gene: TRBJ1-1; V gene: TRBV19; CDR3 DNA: TGTGCCAGTAGTTTGGGGACAGCCATGAACACTGAAGCTTTCTTT; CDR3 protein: CASSLGTAMNTEAFF
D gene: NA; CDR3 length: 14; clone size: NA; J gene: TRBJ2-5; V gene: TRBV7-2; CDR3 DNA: TGTGCCAGCAGCAGAAGAAGCGGTCAAGAGACCCAGTACTTC; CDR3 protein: CASSRRSGQETQYF
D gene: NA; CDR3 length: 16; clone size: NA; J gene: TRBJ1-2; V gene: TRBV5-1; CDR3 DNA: TGCGCCAGCAGCTTGCTCCCGGACAAAATGAACTATGGCTACACCTTC; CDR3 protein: CASSLLPDKMNYGYTF
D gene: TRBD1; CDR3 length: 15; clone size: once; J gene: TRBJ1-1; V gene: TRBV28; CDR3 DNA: TGTGCCAGCAGTTTTTCCCCAGGGGGCGGGACTGAAGCTTTCTTT; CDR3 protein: CASSFSPGGGTEAFF
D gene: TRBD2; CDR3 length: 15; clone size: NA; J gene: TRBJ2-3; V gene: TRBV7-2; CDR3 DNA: TGTGCCAGCAGCCCACTAGCGGGTTTTCGGGATACGCAGTATTTT; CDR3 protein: CASSPLAGFRDTQYF
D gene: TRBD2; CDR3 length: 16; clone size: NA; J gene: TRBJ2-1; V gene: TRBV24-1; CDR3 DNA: TGTGCCACCAGTGACGTCGGGGCTAGCGGGAGCTATGAGCAGTTCTTC; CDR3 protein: CATSDVGASGSYEQFF
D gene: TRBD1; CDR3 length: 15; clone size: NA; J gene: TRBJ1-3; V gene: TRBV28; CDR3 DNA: TGTGCCAGCAGGGGAACAGGGGCCTCTGGAAACACCATATATTTT; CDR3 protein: CASRGTGASGNTIYF
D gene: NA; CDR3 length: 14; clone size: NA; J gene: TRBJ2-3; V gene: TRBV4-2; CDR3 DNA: TGTGCCAGCAGCCAAGGAGGCTACACAGATACGCAGTATTTT; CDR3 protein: CASSQGGYTDTQYF
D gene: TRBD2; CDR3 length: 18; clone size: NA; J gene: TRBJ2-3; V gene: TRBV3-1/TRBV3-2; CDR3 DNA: TGTGCCAGCAGCCAAGAATACAGCGGGAGGCCCCGCGGCGATACGCAGTATTTT; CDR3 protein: CASSQEYSGRPRGDTQYF
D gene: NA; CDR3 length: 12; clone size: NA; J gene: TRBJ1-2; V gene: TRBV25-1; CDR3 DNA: TGTGCCAGCAGTGCAACAGGGTATGGCTACACCTTC; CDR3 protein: CASSATGYGYTF
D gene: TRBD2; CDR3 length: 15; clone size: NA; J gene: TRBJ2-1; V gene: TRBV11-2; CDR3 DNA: TGTGCCAGCAGACAAGCGGGAGGTTCCTACAATGAGCAGTTCTTC; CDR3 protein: CASRQAGGSYNEQFF
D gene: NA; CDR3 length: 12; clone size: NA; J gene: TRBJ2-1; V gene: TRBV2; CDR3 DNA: TGTGCCAGCAGTGAGGGTATCAATGAGCAGTTCTTC; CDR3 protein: CASSEGINEQFF
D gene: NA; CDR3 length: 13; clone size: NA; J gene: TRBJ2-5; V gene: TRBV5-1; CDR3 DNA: TGCGCCAGCTCCCTGGTGGGGGACGGGGCCCAGTACTTC; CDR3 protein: CASSLVGDGAQYF
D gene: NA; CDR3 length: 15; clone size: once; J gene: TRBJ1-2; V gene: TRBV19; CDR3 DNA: TGTGCCATCAAGAACCCGGGACCCACGAACTATGGCTACACCTTC; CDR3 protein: CAIKNPGPTNYGYTF
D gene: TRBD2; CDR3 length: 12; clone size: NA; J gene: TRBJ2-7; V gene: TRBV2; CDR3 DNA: TGTGCCAGCAGTGCGGGGGGCTACGAGCAGTACTTC; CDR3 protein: CASSAGGYEQYF
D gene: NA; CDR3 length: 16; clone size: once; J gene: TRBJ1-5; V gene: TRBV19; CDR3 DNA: TGTGCCAGTAGTATAAGTAATTCAGGAGGCAATCAGCCCCAGCATTTT; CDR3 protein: CASSISNSGGNQPQHF
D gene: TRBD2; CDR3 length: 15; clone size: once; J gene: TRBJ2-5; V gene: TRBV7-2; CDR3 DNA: TGTGCCAGCAGGCCGGGACTAGCGGCAACCGAGACCCAGTACTTC; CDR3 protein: CASRPGLAATETQYF
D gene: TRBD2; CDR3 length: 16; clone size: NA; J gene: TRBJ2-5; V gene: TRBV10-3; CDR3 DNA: TGTGCCATCATGGGTGGAGCGGGAGGGGTCCAAGAGACCCAGTACTTC; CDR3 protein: CAIMGGAGGVQETQYF
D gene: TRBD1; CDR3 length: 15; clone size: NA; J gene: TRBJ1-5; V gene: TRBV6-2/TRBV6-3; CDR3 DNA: TGTGCCAGCAGTTACAGACAGGGGGTGCGTCAGCCCCAGCATTTT; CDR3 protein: CASSYRQGVRQPQHF
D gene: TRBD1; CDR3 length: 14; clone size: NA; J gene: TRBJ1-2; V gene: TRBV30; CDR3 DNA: TGTGCCTGGAGTCCGGACAGGGGAGAGTATGGCTACACCTTC; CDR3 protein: CAWSPDRGEYGYTF
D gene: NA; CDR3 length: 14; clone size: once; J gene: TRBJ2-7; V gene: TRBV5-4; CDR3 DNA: TGTGCCAGCAGCCCGCGTTGGGGCGACTCCGAGCAGTACTTC; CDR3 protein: CASSPRWGDSEQYF
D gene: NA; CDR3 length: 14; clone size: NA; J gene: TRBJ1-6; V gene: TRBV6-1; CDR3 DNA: TGTGCCAGCAGTGAAGGTGGGAGGGGTTCACCCCTCCACTTT; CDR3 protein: CASSEGGRGSPLHF
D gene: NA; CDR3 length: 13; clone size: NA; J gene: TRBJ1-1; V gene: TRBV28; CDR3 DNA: TGTGCCAGCAGCAACACTAGGGGCACTGAAGCTTTCTTT; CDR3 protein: CASSNTRGTEAFF
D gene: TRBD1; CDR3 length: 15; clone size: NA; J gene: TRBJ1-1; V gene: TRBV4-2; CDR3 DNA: TGTGCCAGCAGCCCCCTGGACAGGGGCGAGACTGAAGCTTTCTTT; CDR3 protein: CASSPLDRGETEAFF
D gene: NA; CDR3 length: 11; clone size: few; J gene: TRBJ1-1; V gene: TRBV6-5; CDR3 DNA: TGTGCCACCGGACCGAACACTGAAGCTTTCTTT; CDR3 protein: CATGPNTEAFF
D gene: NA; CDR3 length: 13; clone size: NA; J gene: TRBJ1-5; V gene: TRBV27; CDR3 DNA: TGTGCCAGCAGACGGACAGCTAATCAGCCCCAGCATTTT; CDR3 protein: CASRRTANQPQHF
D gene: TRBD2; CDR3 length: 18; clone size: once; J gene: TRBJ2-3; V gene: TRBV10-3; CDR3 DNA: TGTGCCATCAGTGAGTCGACGACTAGCGGACTGTTCACAGATACGCAGTATTTT; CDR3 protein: CAISESTTSGLFTDTQYF
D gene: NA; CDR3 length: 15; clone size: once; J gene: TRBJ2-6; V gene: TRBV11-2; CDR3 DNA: TGTGCCAGCAGCCAGACGAGCTCTGGGGCCAACGTCCTGACTTTC; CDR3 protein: CASSQTSSGANVLTF
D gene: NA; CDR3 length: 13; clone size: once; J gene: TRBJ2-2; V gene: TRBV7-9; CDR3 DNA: TGTGCCAGCAGCTTCGATGGACCCGGGGAGCTGTTTTTT; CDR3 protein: CASSFDGPGELFF